This T cell receptor (beta chain) was captured by sequencing in a study of cytomegalovirus exposure and HLA in healthy donors. General study findings and limits: The later analysis indicated that the majority of CMV-associated TCR beta chains appeared HLA-restricted. Among the sequence variants, a highly shared cluster was likely an artifact of sequencing. Using the classifier, cytomegalovirus status was reportedly diagnosed with high specificity and sensitivity.

With regard to this clone: Its antigen is as yet unknown.

PCR used 60 Vbeta primers and 13 Jbeta primers. Here immunoSEQ multiplex PCR was the method, and the copy in TCRdb shows in-frame clones only, minus some. The sample lists hundreds of thousands of clones, around 65% seen once, with over 2% in the top ten. The sequencing input was PBMCs. The sequence was collected from a female donor in good health and CMV-seronegative.

The CDR3 spells CASSPGLASDTQYF. CDR3 in DNA: TGCGCCAGCAGCCCTGGACTAGCATCAGATACGCAGTATTTT. The V and J genes are TRBV4-1 and TRBJ2-3, with 8 bases lining up with TRBD2. Germline trimming cut 4 bases from V and 4 bases from J; bases unmatched to any gene: 4. The germline V gene encodes CDR1 MGHRA and CDR2 YSYEKL. The CDR3 spans 14 residues.